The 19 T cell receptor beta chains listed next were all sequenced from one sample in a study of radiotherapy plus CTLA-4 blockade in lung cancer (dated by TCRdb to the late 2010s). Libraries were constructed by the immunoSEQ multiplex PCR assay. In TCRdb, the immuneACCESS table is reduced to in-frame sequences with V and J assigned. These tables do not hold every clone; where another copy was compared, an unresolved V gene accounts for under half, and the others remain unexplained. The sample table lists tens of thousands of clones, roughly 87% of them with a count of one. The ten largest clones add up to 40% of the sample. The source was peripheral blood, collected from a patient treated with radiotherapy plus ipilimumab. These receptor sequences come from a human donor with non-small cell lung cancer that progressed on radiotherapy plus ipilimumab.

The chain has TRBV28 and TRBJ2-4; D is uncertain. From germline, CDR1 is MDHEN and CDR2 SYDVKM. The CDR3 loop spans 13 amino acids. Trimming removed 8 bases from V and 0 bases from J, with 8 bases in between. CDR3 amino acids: CASAPLAKNIQYF. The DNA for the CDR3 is TGTGCCAGCGCCCCTTTAGCCAAAAACATTCAGTACTTC.

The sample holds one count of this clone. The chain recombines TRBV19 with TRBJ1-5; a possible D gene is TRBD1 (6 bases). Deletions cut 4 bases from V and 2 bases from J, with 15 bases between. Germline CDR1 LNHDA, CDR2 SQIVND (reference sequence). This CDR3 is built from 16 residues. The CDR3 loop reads CASSTIRTARNQPQHF. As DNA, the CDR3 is TGTGCCAGTAGTACCATTCGGACAGCACGCAATCAGCCCCAGCATTTT.

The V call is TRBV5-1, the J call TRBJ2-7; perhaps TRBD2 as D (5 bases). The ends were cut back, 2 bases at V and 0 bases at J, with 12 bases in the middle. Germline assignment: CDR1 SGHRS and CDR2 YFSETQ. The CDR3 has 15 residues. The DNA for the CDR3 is TGCGCCAGCAGCTTCGACGGGGTAAGCTCCTACGAGCAGTACTTC. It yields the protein CASSFDGVSSYEQYF.

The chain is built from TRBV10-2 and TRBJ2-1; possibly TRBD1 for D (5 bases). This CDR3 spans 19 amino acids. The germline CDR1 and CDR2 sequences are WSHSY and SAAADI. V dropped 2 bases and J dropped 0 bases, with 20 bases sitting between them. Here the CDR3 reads CASSENFWGGESSYNEQFF. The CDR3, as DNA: TGCGCCAGCAGTGAGAACTTCTGGGGCGGAGAGAGCTCCTACAATGAGCAGTTCTTC.

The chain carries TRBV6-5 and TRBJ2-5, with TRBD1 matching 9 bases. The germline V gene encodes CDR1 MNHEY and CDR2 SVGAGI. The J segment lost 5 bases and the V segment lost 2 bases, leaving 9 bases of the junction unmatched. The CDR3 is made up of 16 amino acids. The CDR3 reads CASSYPGTGNRETQYF. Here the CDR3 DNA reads TGTGCCAGCAGTTACCCCGGGACAGGGAATCGGGAGACCCAGTACTTC.

This CDR3 is CASSVTGSSYGYTF. The CDR3, as DNA: TGTGCCAGCAGCGTGACAGGGTCGAGCTATGGCTACACCTTC. This sequence joins TRBV9 and TRBJ1-2; 7 bases align to TRBD1. CDR3 length: 14 residues. V was clipped by 2 bases and J by 4 bases; unmatched bases: 5. Germline CDR1 SGDLS, CDR2 YYNGEE.

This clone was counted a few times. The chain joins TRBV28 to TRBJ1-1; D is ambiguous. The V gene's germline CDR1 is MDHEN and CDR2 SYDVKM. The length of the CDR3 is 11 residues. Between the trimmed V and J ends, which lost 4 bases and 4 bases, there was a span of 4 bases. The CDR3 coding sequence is TGTGCCAGCAGTTCCCCCACTGAAGCTTTCTTT. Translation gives CASSSPTEAFF.

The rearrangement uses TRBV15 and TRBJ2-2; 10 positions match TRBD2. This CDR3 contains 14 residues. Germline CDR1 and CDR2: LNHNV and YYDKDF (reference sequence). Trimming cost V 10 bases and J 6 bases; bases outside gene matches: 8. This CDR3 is CASQMLAGAGELFF. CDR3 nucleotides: TGTGCCAGCCAGATGCTAGCGGGAGCCGGGGAGCTGTTTTTT.

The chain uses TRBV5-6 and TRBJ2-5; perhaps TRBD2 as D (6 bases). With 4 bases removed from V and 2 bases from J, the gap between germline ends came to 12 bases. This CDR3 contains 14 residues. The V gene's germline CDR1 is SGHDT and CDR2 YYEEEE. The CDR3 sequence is CASSPVGTQETQYF. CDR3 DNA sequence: TGTGCCAGCAGCCCGGTAGGGACTCAAGAGACCCAGTACTTC.

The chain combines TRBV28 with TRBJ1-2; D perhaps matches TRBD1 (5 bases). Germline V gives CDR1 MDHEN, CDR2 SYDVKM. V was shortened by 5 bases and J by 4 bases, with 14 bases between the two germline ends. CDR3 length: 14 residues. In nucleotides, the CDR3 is TGTGCCAGCAGTCGTTGGGGAGGGACCTATGGCTACACCTTC. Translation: CASSRWGGTYGYTF.

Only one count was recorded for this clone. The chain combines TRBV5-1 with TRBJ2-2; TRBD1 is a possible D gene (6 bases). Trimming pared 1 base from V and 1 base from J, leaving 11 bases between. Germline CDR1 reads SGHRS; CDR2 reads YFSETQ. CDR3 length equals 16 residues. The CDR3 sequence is CASSLFNRVNTGELFF. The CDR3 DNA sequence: TGCGCCAGCAGCTTGTTTAACAGGGTGAACACCGGGGAGCTGTTTTTT.

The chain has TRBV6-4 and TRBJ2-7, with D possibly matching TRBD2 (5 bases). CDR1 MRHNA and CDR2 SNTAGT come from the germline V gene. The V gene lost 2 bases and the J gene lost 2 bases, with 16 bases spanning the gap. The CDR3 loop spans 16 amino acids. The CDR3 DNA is TGTGCCAGCAGTGACGATAGGGCTAGCCGGCCCTACGAGCAGTACGTC. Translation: CASSDDRASRPYEQYV.

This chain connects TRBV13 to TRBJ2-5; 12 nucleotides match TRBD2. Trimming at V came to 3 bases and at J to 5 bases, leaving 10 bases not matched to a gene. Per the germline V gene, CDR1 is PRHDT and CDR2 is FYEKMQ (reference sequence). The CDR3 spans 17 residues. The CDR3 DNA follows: TGTGCCAGCAGCTTGCTTACGACTAGCGGGAGTAGGGAGACCCAGTACTTC. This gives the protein CASSLLTTSGSRETQYF.

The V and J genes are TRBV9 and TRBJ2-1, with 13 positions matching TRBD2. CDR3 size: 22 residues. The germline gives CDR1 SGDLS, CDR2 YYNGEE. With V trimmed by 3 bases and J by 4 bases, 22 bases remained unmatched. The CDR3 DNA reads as TGTGCCAGCAGCGAACCTTCCAATAGACTAGCGGGAGGCTCGGGGAGGTACAATGAGCAGTTCTTC. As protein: CASSEPSNRLAGGSGRYNEQFF.

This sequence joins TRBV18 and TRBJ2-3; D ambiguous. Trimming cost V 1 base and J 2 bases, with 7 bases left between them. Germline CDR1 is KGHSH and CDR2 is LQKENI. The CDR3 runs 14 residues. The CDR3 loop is CASSPQRSTDTQYF. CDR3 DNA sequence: TGTGCCAGCTCACCACAGCGTTCCACAGATACGCAGTATTTT. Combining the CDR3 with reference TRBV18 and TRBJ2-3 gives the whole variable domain NAGVMQNPRHLVRRRGQEARLRCSPMKGHSHVYWYRQLPEEGLKFMVYLQKENIIDESGMPKERFSAEFPKEGPSILRIQQVVRGDSAAYFCASSPQRSTDTQYFGPGTRLTVL.

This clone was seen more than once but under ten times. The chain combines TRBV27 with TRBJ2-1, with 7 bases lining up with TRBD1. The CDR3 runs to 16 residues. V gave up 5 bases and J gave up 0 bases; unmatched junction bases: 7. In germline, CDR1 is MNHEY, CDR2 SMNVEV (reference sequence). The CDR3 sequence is CASSPDRVSSYNEQFF. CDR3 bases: TGTGCCAGCAGTCCAGACAGGGTTAGCTCCTACAATGAGCAGTTCTTC.

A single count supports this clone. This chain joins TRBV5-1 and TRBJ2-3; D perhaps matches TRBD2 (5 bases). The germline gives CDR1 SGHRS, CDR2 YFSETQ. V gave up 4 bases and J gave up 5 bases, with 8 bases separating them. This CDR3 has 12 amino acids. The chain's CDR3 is CASSHEGDTQYF. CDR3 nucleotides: TGCGCCAGCAGCCATGAGGGAGATACGCAGTATTTT.

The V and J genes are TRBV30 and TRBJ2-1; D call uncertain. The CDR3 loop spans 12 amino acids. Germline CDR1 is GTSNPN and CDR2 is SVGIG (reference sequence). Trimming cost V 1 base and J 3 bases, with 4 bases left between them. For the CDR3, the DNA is TGTGCCTGGAGTGACGACTACAATGAGCAGTTCTTC. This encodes CAWSDDYNEQFF.

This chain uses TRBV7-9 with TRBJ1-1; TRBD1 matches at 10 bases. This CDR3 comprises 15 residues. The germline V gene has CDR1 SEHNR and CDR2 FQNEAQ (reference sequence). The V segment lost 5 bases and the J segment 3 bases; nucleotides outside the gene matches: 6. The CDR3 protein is CASSRLGQGDTEAFF. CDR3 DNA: TGTGCCAGCAGCCGACTCGGACAGGGGGACACTGAAGCTTTCTTT.